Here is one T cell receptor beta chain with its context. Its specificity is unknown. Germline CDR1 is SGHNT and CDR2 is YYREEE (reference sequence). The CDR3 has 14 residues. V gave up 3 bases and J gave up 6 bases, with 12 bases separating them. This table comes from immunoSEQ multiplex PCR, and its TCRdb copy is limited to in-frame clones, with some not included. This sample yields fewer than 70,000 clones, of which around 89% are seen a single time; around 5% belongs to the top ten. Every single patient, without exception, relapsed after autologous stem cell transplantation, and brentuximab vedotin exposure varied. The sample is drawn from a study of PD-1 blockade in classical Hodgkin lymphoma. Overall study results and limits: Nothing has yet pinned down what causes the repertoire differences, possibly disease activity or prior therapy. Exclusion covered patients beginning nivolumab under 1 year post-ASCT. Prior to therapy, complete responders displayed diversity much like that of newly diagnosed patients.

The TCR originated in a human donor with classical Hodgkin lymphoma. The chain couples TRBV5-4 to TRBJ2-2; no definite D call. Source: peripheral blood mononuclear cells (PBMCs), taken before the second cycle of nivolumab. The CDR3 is CASSWASGAGELFF. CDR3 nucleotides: TGTGCCAGCAGCTGGGCATCCGGAGCCGGGGAGCTGTTTTTT.